What follows are 2 T cell receptor beta chains derived from one specimen sequenced in a study of response to subunit inactivated influenza vaccine. TCRdb passed the RT-PCR reads through MiXCR, listing each CDR3 protein once. The table includes roughly 760,000 distinct CDR3 sequences, approximately 21% detected once. The specimen was PBMCs from blood, collected around 5 days after vaccination. The source of these receptors is a man over 45 who received an inactivated influenza vaccine.

This rearrangement joins TRBV24-1 to TRBJ1-2; D might be TRBD1 (6 bases). Per germline, CDR1 KGHDR and CDR2 SFDVKD. The ends were cut back, 2 bases at V and 5 bases at J, with 11 bases in the middle. This CDR3 comprises 14 residues. The CDR3 region has the DNA TGTGCCACCAGTGATTCTTTGACAGGATATGGCTACACCTTC. This gives the protein CATSDSLTGYGYTF.

Concerning this clonotype: A much larger clone is a single base away; this may be a read error. The rearrangement uses TRBV12-3 or TRBV12-4 and TRBJ2-1; D is perhaps TRBD2 (5 bases). The germline V and J ends were trimmed by 3 bases and 10 bases, with 19 bases remaining between them. The CDR3 totals 15 residues. Here the CDR3 DNA reads TGTGCCAGCAGTTTTACTGAGGGCCGGCTAGGCGAGCAGTTCTTC. Its protein is CASSFTEGRLGEQFF.